The sequence of this TCR beta chain was determined in a study of blood T cell repertoires in COVID-19. Study context: Samples representing acute and convalescent COVID-19 were sourced from the United States, Italy and Spain.

Germline CDR1 is GTSNPN and CDR2 is SVGIG (reference sequence). With 3 bases removed from V and 5 bases from J, the gap between germline ends came to 13 bases. The CDR3 is made up of 13 amino acids. The protocol was immunoSEQ multiplex PCR, while the TCRdb copy is restricted to in-frame clones and leaves out a portion. This sample has approximately 480,000 clones; around 90% occur once, and the top ten carry approximately 0.7%. Living in about 25 US areas, the participants were between roughly 18 and 90 years of age. Participant-reported clinical history was the basis for cohort assignment. The chain combines TRBV30 with TRBJ1-1; D is undetermined. Input material: PBMCs or T cells enriched from blood (not recorded which). The receptor comes from a woman younger than 30 who had recovered from COVID-19. CDR3 nucleotide sequence: TGTGCCTGGAGGGTCCCCGGAGGAACTGAAGCTTTCTTT. Protein: CAWRVPGGTEAFF. The variable domain in full, with the rest retrieved from reference TRBV30 and TRBJ1-1, is SQTIHQWPATLVQPVGSPLSLECTVEGTSNPNLYWYRQAAGRGLQLLFYSVGIGQISSEVPQNLSASRPQDRQFILSSKKLLLSDSGFYLCAWRVPGGTEAFFGQGTRLTVV.